The rows below give T cell receptor beta chains drawn from one sample of a study of monozygotic twins with inflammatory bowel disease. Using the 5' RACE reads, TCRdb records one entry per CDR3 protein without DNA. This sample's table reports 95,000 to 110,000 distinct CDR3 sequences. The sequencing sample was made of blood. All receptors derive from a human donor with ulcerative colitis or Crohn's disease, or a healthy co-twin of an affected twin (not recorded which). Both conserved end residues are part of each CDR3. Size is stated for part of the rows, as once, few or many counts, or as a class when the clone is expanded.

>NA|TRBJ1-1|TRBV6-5
CASSYLRGHGTEAFF
>NA|TRBJ2-7|TRBV4-2
CASSQDLDSGTYEQYF
>NA|TRBJ2-1|TRBV12-3/TRBV12-4
CASTYWGISYNEQFF
>NA|TRBJ2-2|TRBV28
CASSFPLGLAGVGGELFF
>NA|TRBJ2-1|TRBV20-1
CSARVLLAGTNEQFF
>NA|TRBJ1-2|TRBV6-5
CASSYPDRAATNYGYTF
>NA|TRBJ2-5|TRBV9
CASSPGTSGETQYF
>NA|TRBJ1-1|TRBV29-1
CSVEGYRAARTEAFF
>medium-sized|TRBJ2-1|TRBV3-1
CASSQGSSGEQFF
>NA|TRBJ2-7|TRBV20-1
CSAHHTYEQYF
>NA|TRBJ2-5|TRBV5-1
CASSLGTVQETQYF
>NA|TRBJ1-2|TRBV12-3/TRBV12-4
CASSTWGPYGYTF
>NA|TRBJ2-2|TRBV5-1
CASSPPAGNTGELFF
>NA|TRBJ1-2|TRBV9
CASSAGMGRNYGYTF
>NA|TRBJ2-7|TRBV7-2
CASALRVAWREQYF
>NA|TRBJ2-1|TRBV18
CASSPGLDNEQFF
>NA|TRBJ1-1|TRBV28
CASSRNTEAFF
>NA|TRBJ1-3|TRBV7-9
CASSLLSYSGNTIYF
>NA|TRBJ1-1|TRBV5-6
CASSLVSGTKAFF
>NA|TRBJ1-4|TRBV7-2
CASTPRPGAEKLFF
>NA|TRBJ2-3|TRBV27
CASSLDGPADTQYF
>NA|TRBJ2-5|TRBV7-9
CASSHRTGQETQYF
>NA|TRBJ2-3|TRBV5-5
CASSPQSGGRSTDTQYF
>NA|TRBJ2-2|TRBV3-1
CASSPSTRLAGSSRGELFF